This entry is about one T cell receptor beta chain. Its target is not known. The data are from a study of T cell responses to AZD1222 COVID-19 vaccine. The J segment lost 0 bases and the V segment lost 10 bases, leaving 18 bases of the junction unmatched. Germline-derived CDR1 and CDR2 are SEHNR and FQNEAQ (reference sequence). The CDR3 is 18 amino acids. Study-level points and caveats: Repertoire sampling occurred only after the peak T cell response. Clonal diversity may have been underestimated in mostly white British donors. The study reported that nearly half of spike-specific TCRs target unmutated variant regions.

Assay: immunoSEQ multiplex PCR; the TCRdb copy retains only in-frame clones and omits some. The sample has 150,000 or so clones; 88% are singletons. This specimen consisted of peripheral blood, obtained after recovery from COVID-19. This chain links TRBV7-9 with TRBJ2-1; 7 nucleotides agree with TRBD1. This receptor was identified in an adult who had recovered from COVID-19. CDR3 nucleotides: TGTGCCACTTACGACAGGGATTTGGTATCTGGCTCCTACAATGAGCAGTTCTTC. Translating gives CATYDRDLVSGSYNEQFF.